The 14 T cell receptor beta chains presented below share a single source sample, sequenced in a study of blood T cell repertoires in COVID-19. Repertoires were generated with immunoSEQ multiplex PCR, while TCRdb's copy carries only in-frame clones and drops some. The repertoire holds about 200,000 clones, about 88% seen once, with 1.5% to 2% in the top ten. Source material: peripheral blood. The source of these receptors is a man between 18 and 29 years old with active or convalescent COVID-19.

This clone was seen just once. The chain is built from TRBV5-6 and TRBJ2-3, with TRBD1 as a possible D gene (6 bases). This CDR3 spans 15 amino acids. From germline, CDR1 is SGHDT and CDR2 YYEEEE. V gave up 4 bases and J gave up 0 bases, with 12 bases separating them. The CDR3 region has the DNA TGTGCCAGCAGCGTAAACAGGGTTAGCACAGATACGCAGTATTTT. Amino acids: CASSVNRVSTDTQYF.

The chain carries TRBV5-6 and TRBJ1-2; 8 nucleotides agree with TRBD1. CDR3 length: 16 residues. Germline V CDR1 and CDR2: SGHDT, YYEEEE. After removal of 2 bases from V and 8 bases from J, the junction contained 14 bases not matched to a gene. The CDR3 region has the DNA TGTGCCAGCAGCTTCTATACCCTTAGACAGGGGAAAGGCTACACCTTC. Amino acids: CASSFYTLRQGKGYTF.

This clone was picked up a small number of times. CDR3 coding DNA: TGTGCCATCAGTGAGGGGGAGGGTGGTACAGATACGCAGTATTTT. Its protein product is CAISEGEGGTDTQYF. J is TRBJ2-3 and V is TRBV10-3; TRBD2 aligns across 7 bases. Germline CDR1 ENHRY, CDR2 SYGVKD. CDR3 size: 15 residues. V was pared by 2 bases and J by 3 bases, with 5 bases of the junction left unmatched.

The CDR3 DNA sequence: TGTGCCAGCAGCCCCATGGGGCTAAACATGAACACCGGGGAGCTGTTTTTT. The encoded protein is CASSPMGLNMNTGELFF. V usage is TRBV3-1 (or the pseudogene TRBV3-2) and J usage is TRBJ2-2; possible D gene TRBD1, 5 bases. V was cut by 4 bases and J by 1 base, with 16 bases left in between. This CDR3 region has 17 residues. Germline-derived CDR1 and CDR2 are LGHDT and YNNKEL (reference sequence).

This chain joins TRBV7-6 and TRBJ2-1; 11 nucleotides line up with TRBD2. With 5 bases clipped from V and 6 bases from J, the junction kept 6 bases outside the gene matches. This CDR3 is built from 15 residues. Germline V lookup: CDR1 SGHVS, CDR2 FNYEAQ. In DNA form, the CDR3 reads TGTGCCAGCAGCCTCATAGCGGGGGGGCCCAATGAGCAGTTCTTC. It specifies CASSLIAGGPNEQFF.

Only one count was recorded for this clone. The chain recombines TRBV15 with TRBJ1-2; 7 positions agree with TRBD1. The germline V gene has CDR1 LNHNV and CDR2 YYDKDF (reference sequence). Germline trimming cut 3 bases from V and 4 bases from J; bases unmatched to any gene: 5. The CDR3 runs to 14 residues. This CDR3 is CATSRERQGYGYTF. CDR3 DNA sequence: TGTGCCACCAGCAGGGAGAGACAGGGCTATGGCTACACCTTC.

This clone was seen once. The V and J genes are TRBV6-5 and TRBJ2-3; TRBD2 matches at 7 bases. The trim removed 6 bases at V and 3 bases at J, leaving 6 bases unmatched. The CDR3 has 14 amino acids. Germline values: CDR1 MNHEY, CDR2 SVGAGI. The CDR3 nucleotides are TGTGCCAGCAGGGGGGGGGTAGCTACAGATACGCAGTATTTT. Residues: CASRGGVATDTQYF.

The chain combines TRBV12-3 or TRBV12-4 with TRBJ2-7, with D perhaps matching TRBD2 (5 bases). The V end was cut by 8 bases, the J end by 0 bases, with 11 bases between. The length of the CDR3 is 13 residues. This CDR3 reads CASGVGSSYEQYF. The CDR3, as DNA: TGTGCCAGCGGGGTAGGGAGCTCCTACGAGCAGTACTTC.

The CDR3 is CSVGTAFRETQYF. DNA of the CDR3: TGCAGCGTCGGGACAGCTTTTCGAGAGACCCAGTACTTC. The gene calls are TRBV29-1 and TRBJ2-5; 7 nucleotides align to TRBD1. CDR1 is SQVTM and CDR2 is ANQGSEA in the germline V gene. The CDR3 length is 13 residues. The V gene end was trimmed by 6 bases and the J gene end by 4 bases; junction bases not matched to a gene: 8. Full variable domain (rest looked up from reference TRBV29-1 and TRBJ2-5): SAVISQKPSRDICQRGTSLTIQCQVDSQVTMMFWYRQQPGQSLTLIATANQGSEATYESGFVIDKFPISRPNLTFSTLTVSNMSPEDSSIYLCSVGTAFRETQYFGPGTRLLVL.

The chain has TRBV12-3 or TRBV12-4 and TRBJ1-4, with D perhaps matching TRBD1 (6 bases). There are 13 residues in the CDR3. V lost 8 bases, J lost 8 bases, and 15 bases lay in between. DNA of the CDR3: TGTGCCAGCGGGTCGACAGGTACCGAAAAACTGTTTTTT. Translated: CASGSTGTEKLFF.

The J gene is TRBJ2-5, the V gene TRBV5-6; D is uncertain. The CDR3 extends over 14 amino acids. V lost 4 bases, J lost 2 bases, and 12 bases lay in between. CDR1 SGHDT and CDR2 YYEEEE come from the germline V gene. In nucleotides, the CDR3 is TGTGCCAGCAGCGTCCTACAGCTTCAAGAGACCCAGTACTTC. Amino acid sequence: CASSVLQLQETQYF.

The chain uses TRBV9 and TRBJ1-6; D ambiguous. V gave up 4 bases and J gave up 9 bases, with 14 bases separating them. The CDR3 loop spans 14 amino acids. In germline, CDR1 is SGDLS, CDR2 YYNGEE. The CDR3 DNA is TGTGCCAGCAGCTCGGGTGCAGCTGGTTCACCCCTCCACTTT. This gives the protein CASSSGAAGSPLHF.

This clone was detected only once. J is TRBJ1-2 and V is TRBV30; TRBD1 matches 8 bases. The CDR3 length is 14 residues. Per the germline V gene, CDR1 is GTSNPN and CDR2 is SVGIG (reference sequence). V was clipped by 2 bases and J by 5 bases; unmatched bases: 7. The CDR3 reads CAWSHRGFGYGYTF. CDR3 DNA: TGTGCCTGGAGTCACAGGGGGTTTGGGTATGGCTACACCTTC.

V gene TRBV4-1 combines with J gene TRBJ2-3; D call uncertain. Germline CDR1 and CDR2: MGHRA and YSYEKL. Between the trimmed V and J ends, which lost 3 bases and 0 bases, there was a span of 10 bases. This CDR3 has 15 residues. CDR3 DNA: TGCGCCAGCAGCCAGGTATATACTAGCACAGATACGCAGTATTTT. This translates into CASSQVYTSTDTQYF.